This T cell receptor (beta chain) is from a study of Ad26.COV2.S vaccination and SARS-CoV-2 variants. This CDR3 comprises 15 residues. Germline assignment: CDR1 MNHEY and CDR2 SVGAGI. Trimming took 10 bases from V and 5 from J; bases not matched to a gene: 13. Stated treatment: some 20 received Ad26.COV2.S at low or high dose, single or two shots; about 5 received placebo; per-sample allocation not given. Specimen acquisition occurred on day 63 following the initial vaccine or placebo injection. Measured with immunoSEQ multiplex PCR; TCRdb has only the in-frame clones, and not every one. This sample yields approximately 360,000 clones, of which about 83% are seen a single time; around 7% belongs to the top ten.

The clonotype comes from a person aged 18-60 years who received the Ad26.COV2.S COVID-19 vaccine or a placebo. The chain links TRBV6-5 to TRBJ2-3; 9 nucleotides align to TRBD2. Source: peripheral blood, taken in a trial of Ad26.COV2.S vaccine versus placebo. In DNA, the CDR3 is TGTGCCATCCGAAGGATAGCGGGGGCAATAGATACGCAGTATTTT. It codes for CAIRRIAGAIDTQYF.